This T cell receptor beta chain was identified in a study of control samples from healthy donors and cancer patients. Sequencing used immunoSEQ multiplex PCR; TCRdb keeps in-frame clones, though not all of them. This sample has some 67,000 clones, with around 87% found just once. Germline V gene lookup returns CDR1 SNHLY and CDR2 FYNNEI. V gave up 5 bases and J gave up 0 bases, with 7 bases separating them. This CDR3 has 13 amino acids. The clonotype comes from a woman aged 45-65 years with head and neck cancer. The chain uses TRBV2 and TRBJ1-1; no firm D call. Sequenced material: PBMCs. This chain's CDR3 is CASSPDLNTEAFF. The CDR3, as DNA: TGTGCCAGCAGTCCTGACTTGAACACTGAAGCTTTCTTT.